This T cell receptor beta chain was sequenced in a study of T-cell memory formation after mild COVID-19. Study context: The study found TCR clusters largely donor specific.

TCRdb passed the 5' RACE reads through MiXCR, listing each CDR3 protein once. The sample has some 250,000 distinct CDR3 sequences, over 8.5% seen once; the top ten hold 20% to 25%. The CDR3 consists of 14 residues. CDR1 and CDR2 from the germline V gene are ENHRY and SYGVKD. V lost 7 bases to trimming and J lost 5 bases; unmatched junction nucleotides: 9. General observations from the study: Pre-infection memory held some responding clones, suggesting pre-existing cross-reactive T cells responded. Contracting CD4+ clones sat mainly in CM and EM; CD8+ in EMRA. Second-wave clones with a day 37 peak had unconfirmed SARS-CoV-2 specificity.

This clonotype was detected a few times. Its antigen remains unknown. The specimen sequenced was PBMCs or a T cell subset sorted from them (not recorded which). This clonotype was sampled from a man aged 18 to 35 who had mild COVID-19 (a few samples of this study predate the infection). Cell type and time point are not known. The chain couples TRBV10-3 to TRBJ2-7, with 9 bases matching TRBD1. This CDR3 reads CAIKPGTGFDEQYF. The CDR3 bases are TGTGCCATCAAGCCGGGGACAGGGTTCGACGAGCAGTACTTC.